This TCR beta chain stems from a study of control samples from healthy donors and cancer patients. There are 14 residues in the CDR3. Trimming took 6 bases from V and 3 from J; bases not matched to a gene: 5. The germline gives CDR1 MNHEY, CDR2 SVGEGT. This table comes from immunoSEQ multiplex PCR, and its TCRdb copy is limited to in-frame clones, with some not included. The repertoire holds about 120,000 clones, with 80% to 90% as singletons. This clone was seen more than once but under ten times. This clonotype originated in a man aged 55 to 70 in good health. Source material: blood. The chain is built from TRBV6-2 or TRBV6-3 and TRBJ2-1; 7 nucleotides match TRBD2. The CDR3 coding sequence is TGTGCCAGCAGCGAGCGGGGCGGCTACAATGAGCAGTTCTTC. It yields the protein CASSERGGYNEQFF.